The text below deals with one T cell receptor (beta chain). This clonotype was recorded many times. It lacks a known antigen. No base-level quality is on record; no much larger clone is a single base apart. cDNA was synthesized by template-switch 5'RACE using a primer with a 10-nucleotide random unique molecular identifier that tagged each TCR transcript. Over 200 million TCR-beta sequences, covering 15-18 subjects, were produced in each sequencing run. The RNeasy kit was used for extraction of total RNA. TCR-beta VDJ regions were amplified with primers for the TCR constant region and the 5'RACE anchor, using the KAPA Real-time Library Amplification kit. A first PCR added sample indexes and Illumina adaptors, and a second PCR then raised library yield. After Ampure bead purification, the TCR product of roughly 650 bp was size-selected on a 2% E-gel SizeSelection system. Before pooling, libraries had their quality checked on a Bioanalyzer, their concentration measured with Qubit, and their quantity determined with the Kapa Library Quantification kit. An Illumina HiSeq 2500 was used to sequence the libraries paired-end at 2 x 150 bp. To increase sequence diversity, about 25-30% phiX was spiked into each library pool. Per the authors' processing: Quality-filtered reads were processed with the UMI-based MiGEC pipeline, and over 75% of raw TCR sequences were removed by the MiGEC pipeline during error correction. VDJ genes were aligned to IMGT germline references, and clonotypes were defined by unique CDR3 amino acid sequence plus V-J genes. Clonal expansion, Shannon diversity and CDR3 relatedness (CalcPairwiseDistances, ClusterSamples) were evaluated with VDJtools, and phylogenetic trees were built with CLCbio workbench. Clones with at least 8 unique UMIs were defined as expanded, with this threshold being based on coefficient-of-variation modelling across technical triplicates. Using fastp at Q25 and MiXCR, TCRdb reprocessed the public reads and kept productive beta chains. Merged by CDR3 protein, the rows form single entries marked with the most common genes and DNA. These V and J calls derive from TCRdb rather than the authors' analysis. The sample table holds under 40,000 distinct CDR3 sequences, of which around 14% were seen once. In total, the top ten clones hold 25% to 30% of the sample.

The data were obtained in a study of neurological immune-mediated disorders (dated 2019 in TCRdb). Regarding the study in general: Peripheral blood TCR-beta repertoires from HTLV-I-associated myelopathy (HAM/TSP) patients, multiple sclerosis patients and healthy controls were compared by UMI-based sequencing. Longitudinal samples, technical triplicates and paired sorted CD4+ and CD8+ T-cell subsets, alongside PBMC samples, were included among the roughly 98 TCR-beta libraries. The cohort comprised 68 subjects: around 15 HAM/TSP patients, approximately 34 multiple sclerosis patients and approximately 20 healthy controls. General study outcomes and caveats: No identical CDR3 amino acid sequences were shared among expanded clones across subjects, suggesting private TCR-beta repertoires in all groups. TCR clonal expansion was highest in HAM/TSP patients and lowest in MS patients, with MS patients falling below even healthy controls.

The CDR3 numbers 13 residues from cysteine through phenylalanine. The retained sequence is limited to the CDR3, 39 bases, with the frame set at the first base. V loses 5 bases of germline sequence and J loses 0 bases, and the interval between the two ends is 10 bases. CDR1 SQVTM and CDR2 ANQGSEA were looked up in the germline V gene. Libraries from unsorted PBMCs were made from 2 million PBMCs kept in RNAlater at -80 degrees C until RNA extraction. PBMCs were separated from peripheral blood using Ficoll-Hypaque density gradient centrifugation and then cryopreserved in liquid nitrogen. The clonotype originates from a woman aged 50 to 65 with HTLV-1-associated myelopathy (HAM/TSP). The V and J genes are TRBV29-1 and TRBJ1-2; the D gene is possibly TRBD1, with 5 bases matching. The source material was PBMCs. The DNA is as follows: TGCAGCGTTATACAGGATACTAACTATGGCTACACCTTC. It specifies CSVIQDTNYGYTF.